These 13 T cell receptor beta chains were sequenced from one sample in a study of a mutant IDH1 vaccine in newly diagnosed glioma. TCRdb's table, derived via immunoSEQ multiplex PCR, lists solely in-frame clones and lacks some. The data show 58,000 or so clones, about 90% seen once. The antigens for these receptors are not known. Stated time point: week 35, safety follow-up. The investigators gave 300 ug of mutant IDH1 20-mer peptide in each vaccine dose, together with topical imiquimod. Sequencing was performed on PBMCs, taken from a glioma patient whose treatment included an IDH1 peptide vaccine. The origin of the receptors is a man aged 40-49 years with glioma.

The chain uses TRBV19 and TRBJ1-2; D remains ambiguous. Germline CDR1 is LNHDA and CDR2 is SQIVND (reference sequence). This CDR3 is 15 amino acids long. V gave up 3 bases and J gave up 1 base, with 12 bases separating them. CDR3 sequence reads: CASSIGPLYNYGYTF. DNA for the CDR3: TGTGCCAGTAGTATCGGACCCCTTTATAACTATGGCTACACCTTC.

The chain joins TRBV5-1 to TRBJ2-3, with TRBD2 matching 8 bases. The CDR3 sequence is 17 residues long. Germline assignment: CDR1 SGHRS and CDR2 YFSETQ. V shed 0 bases, J shed 2 bases, and the junction held 8 bases outside the gene matches. This CDR3 is CASSLAPGLGDTDTQYF. The DNA for the CDR3 is TGCGCCAGCAGCTTGGCCCCGGGACTAGGGGACACAGATACGCAGTATTTT.

CDR3 DNA: TGTGCCAGCAGCCCCACAAACCGGGGGGATACGCAGTATTTT. Encoded protein: CASSPTNRGDTQYF. This chain joins TRBV5-4 and TRBJ2-3; possibly TRBD2 for D (6 bases). The V end lost 4 bases, the J end lost 6 bases, and 15 bases lay between the germline ends. The CDR3 has 14 amino acids. In germline, CDR1 is SGHNT, CDR2 YYREEE (reference sequence).

This rearrangement joins TRBV25-1 to TRBJ2-3, with 8 bases fitting TRBD1. The CDR3 is made up of 15 amino acids. Germline V gives CDR1 MGHDK, CDR2 SYGVNS. Unmatched junction bases numbered 4, after V lost 5 bases and J lost 0 bases. This chain's CDR3 is CASSTGQGSTDTQYF. In nucleotides, the CDR3 is TGTGCCAGCAGTACCGGACAGGGTAGCACAGATACGCAGTATTTT.

In DNA, the CDR3 is TGTGCCGCAGGCGGGCCCGGGACTGACTACGAGCAGTACTTC. It is translated as CAAGGPGTDYEQYF. The chain joins TRBV27 to TRBJ2-7, with a weak D call TRBD2 (6 bases). The V and J ends lost 11 bases and 3 bases respectively, with 20 bases between them. Germline CDR1 is MNHEY and CDR2 is SMNVEV (reference sequence). This CDR3 spans 14 amino acids.

Only a few counts were recorded for this clone. This chain uses TRBV18 with TRBJ1-1; D is unresolved. V was cut by 4 bases and J by 1 base, with 7 bases left in between. CDR1 and CDR2 from the germline V gene are KGHSH and LQKENI. The CDR3 sequence is 13 residues long. For the CDR3, the DNA is TGTGCCAGCTCACTATCACAGAACACTGAAGCTTTCTTT. Translating gives CASSLSQNTEAFF.

CDR3 region: CASSSSGEETQYF. The CDR3 DNA reads TGTGCCAGCAGCTCTAGCGGAGAAGAGACCCAGTACTTC. This sequence joins TRBV7-9 and TRBJ2-5, with 7 nucleotides matching TRBD2. CDR3 length: 13 amino acids. V lost 4 bases to trimming and J lost 3 bases; unmatched junction nucleotides: 2. Germline V gene data show CDR1 as SEHNR and CDR2 as FQNEAQ (reference sequence).

The chain combines TRBV9 with TRBJ1-1, with D possibly TRBD1 on 5 matching bases. This CDR3 has 13 amino acids. The V and J ends lost 0 bases and 6 bases respectively, with 9 bases between them. CDR1 SGDLS and CDR2 YYNGEE come from the germline V gene. Here the CDR3 reads CASSVGGAAEAFF. The CDR3 nucleotides are TGTGCCAGCAGCGTAGGAGGGGCTGCTGAAGCTTTCTTT.

The chain joins TRBV5-1 to TRBJ2-2, with a weak D call TRBD1 (6 bases). The V gene's germline CDR1 is SGHRS and CDR2 YFSETQ. The CDR3 is 16 amino acids. V was cut by 4 bases and J by 4 bases, with 17 bases left in between. Here the CDR3 reads CASSMDSLGSTGELFF. CDR3 DNA: TGCGCCAGCAGCATGGACAGTCTGGGAAGCACCGGGGAGCTGTTTTTT.

The V call is TRBV11-3, the J call TRBJ1-1; D is unresolved. With 5 bases removed from V and 1 base from J, the gap between germline ends came to 8 bases. From germline, CDR1 is SGHNT and CDR2 YENEEA. This CDR3 region has 13 residues. The CDR3, as DNA: TGTGCCAGCAGCCGGCGGGAGAACACTGAAGCTTTCTTT. As protein: CASSRRENTEAFF.

The chain couples TRBV9 to TRBJ1-1, with 10 bases matching TRBD1. The V segment lost 5 bases and the J segment 6 bases; nucleotides outside the gene matches: 10. Germline lookup yields CDR1 SGDLS and CDR2 YYNGEE. CDR3 length: 15 residues. CDR3 in amino acids: CASRKTGGVEAEAFF. As DNA, the CDR3 is TGTGCCAGCAGGAAGACAGGGGGCGTTGAGGCTGAAGCTTTCTTT.

The chain employs TRBV18 and TRBJ2-7, with 7 bases identical to TRBD2. Unmatched junction bases numbered 10, after V lost 5 bases and J lost 3 bases. Looked up from germline, CDR1 is KGHSH and CDR2 is LQKENI. The CDR3 consists of 15 residues. The CDR3 region has the DNA TGTGCCAGCTCAACAGGAACTAGCGCAAGCTACGAGCAGTACTTC. Translated, it gives CASSTGTSASYEQYF. The full variable domain, its missing parts supplied by reference TRBV18 and TRBJ2-7, is NAGVMQNPRHLVRRRGQEARLRCSPMKGHSHVYWYRQLPEEGLKFMVYLQKENIIDESGMPKERFSAEFPKEGPSILRIQQVVRGDSAAYFCASSTGTSASYEQYFGPGTRLTVT.

The chain employs TRBV7-3 and TRBJ1-5; D is uncertain. Trimming stripped 2 bases from V and 4 bases from J, with 9 bases between. The germline gives CDR1 SGHTA, CDR2 FQGTGA. This CDR3 is 14 amino acids long. This CDR3 is CASSLSQPNQPQHF. DNA for the CDR3: TGTGCCAGCAGCTTATCACAGCCTAATCAGCCCCAGCATTTT.